This passage covers 14 T cell receptor beta chains from one sample sequenced in a study of T cell responses to AZD1222 COVID-19 vaccine. The protocol was immunoSEQ multiplex PCR, while the TCRdb copy is restricted to in-frame clones and leaves out a portion. The sample holds around 190,000 clones, just over 90% seen once. Sequencing was performed on peripheral blood, taken 28 days after the second AZD1222 dose. The receptors were gathered from an adult who received the AZD1222 COVID-19 vaccine.

The genes are TRBV18 and TRBJ1-2; possibly TRBD1 for D (5 bases). V dropped 3 bases and J dropped 6 bases, with 14 bases sitting between them. The CDR3 sequence is 14 residues long. The germline gives CDR1 KGHSH, CDR2 LQKENI. CDR3: CASSPLGQGNGYTF. CDR3 bases: TGTGCCAGCTCACCCCTCGGGCAGGGTAATGGCTACACCTTC.

This clone was detected once. The chain has TRBV19 and TRBJ1-2; a possible D gene is TRBD1 (6 bases). The CDR3 is 14 amino acids. Germline V gives CDR1 LNHDA, CDR2 SQIVND (reference sequence). V was clipped by 5 bases and J by 4 bases, with 14 bases between them. CDR3 bases: TGTGCCAGTAGTTCGTGGGGGCAAAGCTATGGCTACACCTTC. The encoded protein is CASSSWGQSYGYTF.

This sequence joins TRBV6-5 and TRBJ1-1, with a tentative D call TRBD1 (6 bases). V was shortened by 6 bases and J by 0 bases, with 14 bases between the two germline ends. The V gene's germline CDR1 is MNHEY and CDR2 SVGAGI. This CDR3 comprises 15 residues. Written as DNA, the CDR3 is TGTGCCAGCAGCCAGAATCAGGGGCTGAACACTGAAGCTTTCTTT. Translation gives CASSQNQGLNTEAFF.

The gene calls are TRBV5-6 and TRBJ2-7; the match to TRBD1 covers 12 bases. This CDR3 has 15 amino acids. Trimming removed 3 bases from V and 3 bases from J; junction bases left unmatched: 4. Germline loops: CDR1 SGHDT, CDR2 YYEEEE. The CDR3 here is CASSSGTGGLYEQYF. The CDR3 region has the DNA TGTGCCAGCAGCTCCGGGACAGGGGGCCTCTACGAGCAGTACTTC.

The J gene is TRBJ1-3, the V gene TRBV7-6; D may be TRBD1 (5 bases). V gave up 5 bases and J gave up 4 bases, with 9 bases separating them. In germline, CDR1 is SGHVS, CDR2 FNYEAQ. The CDR3 has 13 residues. The CDR3 protein is CASSMGTGNTIYF. DNA of the CDR3: TGTGCCAGCAGCATGGGGACGGGAAACACCATATATTTT.

V usage is TRBV7-2 and J usage is TRBJ1-2; 7 positions agree with TRBD1. The CDR3 runs 15 residues. Per germline, CDR1 SGHTA and CDR2 FQGNSA. After removal of 1 base from V and 3 bases from J, the junction contained 5 bases not matched to a gene. The CDR3 loop is CASSLDFRGDYGYTF. The CDR3 nucleotides are TGTGCCAGCAGCTTAGATTTCAGGGGGGACTATGGCTACACCTTC.

V and J are TRBV4-2 and TRBJ2-7; 11 positions match TRBD1. Germline-derived CDR1 and CDR2 are LGHNA and YNFKEQ. The CDR3 consists of 16 residues. Trimming removed 0 bases from V and 2 bases from J; junction bases left unmatched: 3. CDR3 bases: TGTGCCAGCAGCCAAGACGGGGGACAGGGGGCCTACGAGCAGTACTTC. Encoded protein: CASSQDGGQGAYEQYF.

The chain carries TRBV4-1 and TRBJ2-7, with a weak D call TRBD1 (5 bases). The germline CDR1 and CDR2 sequences are MGHRA and YSYEKL. The CDR3 extends over 16 amino acids. V lost 4 bases and J 0 bases, leaving 16 bases between the germline ends. The CDR3 nucleotides read TGCGCCAGCAGCCTTTCTAGGGGTTCGGGCTCCTACGAGCAGTACTTC. As protein: CASSLSRGSGSYEQYF.

The chain is built from TRBV9 and TRBJ2-3; a weak D match, TRBD2 (6 bases). Between the trimmed V and J ends, which lost 3 bases and 3 bases, there was a span of 14 bases. The CDR3 covers 15 residues. Germline V gene lookup returns CDR1 SGDLS and CDR2 YYNGEE. CDR3 protein: CASSGRLVKTDTQYF. DNA for the CDR3: TGTGCCAGCAGCGGGCGACTAGTGAAAACAGATACGCAGTATTTT.

V is TRBV5-6 and J is TRBJ1-4; a possible D gene is TRBD1 (6 bases). V lost 2 bases to trimming and J lost 8 bases, with 13 bases between them. CDR1 and CDR2 from the germline V gene are SGHDT and YYEEEE. This CDR3 spans 14 amino acids. The CDR3 DNA sequence: TGTGCCAGCAGCTTAAGAGGGGGAAAAGAAAAACTGTTTTTT. Its translation: CASSLRGGKEKLFF.

This clone was seen just once. This rearrangement joins TRBV18 to TRBJ1-2; no firm D call. Per germline, CDR1 KGHSH and CDR2 LQKENI. The CDR3 contains 13 residues. V was cut by 4 bases and J by 0 bases, with 6 bases left in between. This CDR3 is CASSLETNYGYTF. The CDR3 DNA reads as TGTGCCAGCTCACTTGAAACTAACTATGGCTACACCTTC.

J is TRBJ2-2 and V is TRBV7-9; 10 bases match TRBD2. Germline assignment: CDR1 SEHNR and CDR2 FQNEAQ (reference sequence). This CDR3 has 16 amino acids. The V gene end was trimmed by 1 base and the J gene end by 3 bases; junction bases not matched to a gene: 2. The CDR3 region is CASSLGTSGYTGELFF. The CDR3 DNA is TGTGCCAGCAGCTTAGGGACTAGCGGCTACACCGGGGAGCTGTTTTTT.

This chain uses TRBV30 with TRBJ2-1; 7 positions agree with TRBD1. J lost 6 bases, V lost 3 bases, and 8 bases had no gene match. The CDR3 consists of 14 residues. The germline V gene has CDR1 GTSNPN and CDR2 SVGIG (reference sequence). The CDR3 reads CAWRSPGGTNEQFF. CDR3 DNA: TGTGCCTGGAGGTCGCCAGGGGGAACCAATGAGCAGTTCTTC.

The rearrangement joins TRBV19 to TRBJ1-2; 9 nucleotides agree with TRBD1. J was trimmed by 7 bases and V by 6 bases; bases with no gene match: 6. The CDR3 has 13 residues. Germline V gene lookup returns CDR1 LNHDA and CDR2 SQIVND (reference sequence). CDR3 residues: CASRDRGFGGYTF. CDR3 bases: TGTGCCAGTAGGGACAGGGGATTTGGTGGCTACACCTTC.